A single sample is the source of the 10 T cell receptor beta chains below, sequenced in a study of blood T cell repertoires in COVID-19. Sequencing was performed with immunoSEQ multiplex PCR; in TCRdb, only in-frame clones are kept and a portion is missing. The repertoire holds 120,000 to 150,000 clones, with around 81% as singletons. Specimen: peripheral blood. The source is a woman between 45 and 60 years old with acute or convalescent COVID-19.

The rearrangement links TRBV5-4 to TRBJ2-1, with D perhaps matching TRBD1 (6 bases). The CDR3 extends over 13 amino acids. The V end lost 0 bases, the J end lost 5 bases, and 6 bases lay between the germline ends. CDR1 SGHNT and CDR2 YYREEE come from the germline V gene (reference sequence). CDR3 sequence reads: CASSLDRDNEQFF. DNA for the CDR3: TGTGCCAGCAGCTTGGACAGGGACAATGAGCAGTTCTTC.

This clone was counted at least ten times. The chain is built from TRBV5-6 and TRBJ2-7; 9 bases line up with TRBD1. This CDR3 is 14 amino acids long. The germline gives CDR1 SGHDT, CDR2 YYEEEE. Trimming removed 0 bases from V and 5 bases from J; junction bases left unmatched: 3. The CDR3 bases are TGTGCCAGCAGCTTGGCCGGGACAGGGAACGAGCAGTACTTC. This translates into CASSLAGTGNEQYF.

This chain uses TRBV4-2 with TRBJ2-7; the match to TRBD1 covers 10 bases. The trim removed 3 bases at V and 2 bases at J, leaving 1 base unmatched. There are 14 residues in the CDR3. Germline assignment: CDR1 LGHNA and CDR2 YNFKEQ. The CDR3 bases are TGTGCCAGCAGCCAGGGACAGGGGACCTACGAGCAGTACTTC. It translates to CASSQGQGTYEQYF.

This clone has a single count. The chain carries TRBV19 and TRBJ1-2; TRBD1 matches 8 bases. The CDR3 is 14 amino acids. Germline V lookup: CDR1 LNHDA, CDR2 SQIVND (reference sequence). V dropped 6 bases and J dropped 6; count of bases not matched to a gene: 9. CDR3 nucleotide sequence: TGTGCCAGTAGCAATGGACAGGGTATCGATGGCTACACCTTC. It is translated as CASSNGQGIDGYTF. Full variable domain (remainder filled in from reference TRBV19 and TRBJ1-2): DGGITQSPKYLFRKEGQNVTLSCEQNLNHDAMYWYRQDPGQGLRLIYYSQIVNDFQKGDIAEGYSVSREKKESFPLTVTSAQKNPTAFYLCASSNGQGIDGYTFGSGTRLTVV.

This clone has only one observation. The chain links TRBV15 to TRBJ2-1, with 9 nucleotides matching TRBD2. CDR3 length: 15 amino acids. Germline trimming cut 3 bases from V and 7 bases from J; bases unmatched to any gene: 7. CDR1 and CDR2 from the germline V gene are LNHNV and YYDKDF (reference sequence). The CDR3 DNA reads TGTGCCACCAGCAGCGGGCGGGGGGGCCCAAATGAGCAGTTCTTC. Amino acid sequence: CATSSGRGGPNEQFF.

This chain uses TRBV10-3 with TRBJ1-6, with 7 bases fitting TRBD1. The junction had 8 bases not matched to a gene; V was cut back by 2 bases and J by 4 bases. This CDR3 is built from 17 residues. Germline CDR1 reads ENHRY; CDR2 reads SYGVKD. The CDR3 bases are TGTGCCATCAGTGAGGGTAATGGGGGACAGTATAATTCACCCCTCCACTTT. Its protein is CAISEGNGGQYNSPLHF.

The chain is built from TRBV28 and TRBJ1-1; no reliable D call. V lost 5 bases, J lost 6 bases, and 10 bases lay in between. CDR1 is MDHEN and CDR2 is SYDVKM in the germline V gene. CDR3 length: 12 residues. CDR3 nucleotide sequence: TGTGCCAGCAGTGGCCGTCATGCTGAAGCTTTCTTT. Translating gives CASSGRHAEAFF.

The chain has TRBV5-1 and TRBJ1-2; D call uncertain. Germline values: CDR1 SGHRS, CDR2 YFSETQ. Deletions cut 9 bases from V and 5 bases from J, with 14 bases between. The CDR3 loop spans 12 amino acids. CDR3 sequence (DNA): TGCGCCACCGCCCGCGGGGAGTATGGCTACACCTTC. Residues: CATARGEYGYTF.

The chain recombines TRBV6-1 with TRBJ2-7, with 12 positions matching TRBD2. CDR3 size: 16 residues. The V segment lost 3 bases and the J segment 6 bases; nucleotides outside the gene matches: 9. Germline V gives CDR1 MNHNS, CDR2 SASEGT. The CDR3 coding sequence is TGTGCCAGCAGTGAGTGTACTAGCGGGGGGATATGCGAGCAGTACTTC. Its translation: CASSECTSGGICEQYF.

The rearrangement uses TRBV4-3 and TRBJ2-6; tentative D call: TRBD2 (6 bases). CDR1 is LGHNA and CDR2 is YSLEER in the germline V gene. This CDR3 region has 17 residues. V gave up 0 bases and J gave up 2 bases, with 11 bases separating them. The CDR3 nucleotides are TGCGCCAGCAGCCAAGATCGGGCGGGAACTGGGGCCAACGTCCTGACTTTC. Protein product: CASSQDRAGTGANVLTF.